The 18 T cell receptor beta chains below were found in one sample sequenced in a study of shared clonotypes between healthy human individuals. Assay: immunoSEQ multiplex PCR; the TCRdb copy retains only in-frame clones and omits some. The sample lists roughly 760,000 clones; less than 85% were seen once. Sequenced input: memory CD4+ T cells sorted from blood. Subset defined: CD45RA-negative fraction. The receptors come from a woman between 25 and 40 years old in good health.

The chain is built from TRBV6-6 and TRBJ2-7; 9 positions agree with TRBD2. CDR1 MNHNY and CDR2 SVGAGI come from the germline V gene (reference sequence). V shed 0 bases and J 5 bases; nucleotides not matched to a gene: 8. This CDR3 is built from 16 residues. The CDR3 DNA follows: TGTGCCAGCAGTTACTCGATTACTAGCGGGCGGGACGAGCAGTACTTC. It specifies CASSYSITSGRDEQYF.

The rearrangement uses TRBV7-9 and TRBJ2-5; 8 bases line up with TRBD2. This CDR3 is 14 amino acids long. J gave up 5 bases and V 5 bases, and 7 bases lay outside the gene matches. From germline, CDR1 is SEHNR and CDR2 FQNEAQ (reference sequence). CDR3 in amino acids: CASSPHSGKETQYF. For the CDR3, the DNA is TGTGCCAGCAGCCCACATAGCGGGAAGGAGACCCAGTACTTC.

Concerning this clone: Within the sample, other DNA sequences also encode this same CDR3. This chain joins TRBV18 and TRBJ1-1; TRBD1 might be the D (6 bases). This CDR3 is built from 14 residues. V lost 3 bases to trimming and J lost 1 base, with 9 bases between them. Per the germline V gene, CDR1 is KGHSH and CDR2 is LQKENI. The CDR3, as DNA: TGTGCCAGCTCACCCGACAGGAAGAACACTGAAGCTTTCTTT. Translated, it gives CASSPDRKNTEAFF.

This chain uses TRBV7-3 with TRBJ2-2; 11 bases agree with TRBD2. Trimming removed 5 bases from V and 4 bases from J; junction bases left unmatched: 9. Per the germline V gene, CDR1 is SGHTA and CDR2 is FQGTGA. The CDR3 extends over 17 amino acids. CDR3 amino acids: CASSRTVAGGSTGELFF. The CDR3, as DNA: TGTGCCAGCAGCAGGACCGTAGCGGGAGGGAGCACCGGGGAGCTGTTTTTT.

This clone was picked up many times. The V call is TRBV29-1, the J call TRBJ2-1; 11 bases match TRBD2. This CDR3 contains 16 residues. V trimming: 6 bases; J trimming: 1 base; junction bases outside the gene matches: 8. Germline CDR1 reads SQVTM; CDR2 reads ANQGSEA. The CDR3 nucleotides read TGCAGCGTCACTAGCGGGAGTGGGGGGTCCTACAATGAGCAGTTCTTC. It codes for CSVTSGSGGSYNEQFF.

The chain couples TRBV15 to TRBJ1-5; D is undetermined. The CDR3 has 14 amino acids. V lost 5 bases, J lost 3 bases, and 11 bases lay in between. From germline, CDR1 is LNHNV and CDR2 YYDKDF (reference sequence). The CDR3 protein is CATSLQQFNQPQHF. In DNA form, the CDR3 reads TGTGCCACCAGCCTACAGCAATTCAATCAGCCCCAGCATTTT.

The sample holds many counts of this clone. The same CDR3 can be traced to other DNA sequences in this sample. The chain uses TRBV28 and TRBJ2-3; 7 bases are a match to TRBD2. The germline V gene encodes CDR1 MDHEN and CDR2 SYDVKM. Trimming cost V 2 bases and J 4 bases; bases outside gene matches: 0. This CDR3 has 13 residues. Written as DNA, the CDR3 is TGTGCCAGCAGTTTAGCGGGAGCAGATACGCAGTATTTT. Its protein is CASSLAGADTQYF.

The chain employs TRBV5-1 and TRBJ1-2, with D possibly matching TRBD1 (5 bases). Germline assignment: CDR1 SGHRS and CDR2 YFSETQ. The V end lost 4 bases, the J end lost 4 bases, and 14 bases lay between the germline ends. The length of the CDR3 is 14 residues. CDR3 in amino acids: CASSPAGETYGYTF. The CDR3 DNA reads as TGCGCCAGCAGCCCGGCGGGGGAGACCTATGGCTACACCTTC.

The rearrangement links TRBV2 to TRBJ2-7; 7 bases fit TRBD1. This CDR3 has 14 residues. Trimming took 6 bases from V and 4 from J; bases not matched to a gene: 9. In germline, CDR1 is SNHLY, CDR2 FYNNEI. CDR3 amino acids: CASRRGQAAYEQYF. In DNA form, the CDR3 reads TGTGCCAGCAGAAGAGGACAGGCAGCTTACGAGCAGTACTTC.

The V gene is TRBV30, the J gene TRBJ1-4; a possible D gene is TRBD1 (5 bases). The CDR3 has 13 amino acids. Germline loops: CDR1 GTSNPN, CDR2 SVGIG (reference sequence). V was pared by 5 bases and J by 8 bases, with 15 bases between. The CDR3 DNA sequence: TGTGCCTGGGCGGGGGGTACCGGAGAAAAACTGTTTTTT. It yields the protein CAWAGGTGEKLFF.

In its sample, this clone was seen once. V usage is TRBV19 and J usage is TRBJ1-4; D remains ambiguous. V was trimmed by 3 bases and J by 7 bases, leaving 12 bases between them. The CDR3 has 14 amino acids. The V gene's germline CDR1 is LNHDA and CDR2 SQIVND (reference sequence). CDR3 protein: CASSIKSQAEKLFF. CDR3 nucleotides: TGTGCCAGTAGTATTAAATCGCAGGCTGAAAAACTGTTTTTT.

This clone has only a few counts. The J gene is TRBJ1-2, the V gene TRBV13, with a possible D match to TRBD1 (6 bases). The germline V and J ends were trimmed by 2 bases and 3 bases, with 10 bases remaining between them. The CDR3 is made up of 14 amino acids. Germline CDR1 PRHDT, CDR2 FYEKMQ (reference sequence). DNA of the CDR3: TGTGCCAGCAGCTTACAGGGGTTGGACTATGGCTACACCTTC. Translation gives CASSLQGLDYGYTF.

This chain uses TRBV6-5 with TRBJ2-3; 7 bases align to TRBD2. V gave up 7 bases and J gave up 2 bases; unmatched junction bases: 3. The CDR3 consists of 13 residues. CDR1 is MNHEY and CDR2 is SVGAGI in the germline V gene. In DNA form, the CDR3 reads TGTGCCAGCAATAGCGGGTACACAGATACGCAGTATTTT. Protein sequence: CASNSGYTDTQYF.

CDR3 sequence reads: CASSPQGSVNTEAFF. CDR3 sequence (DNA): TGTGCCAGCTCACCCCAGGGTTCCGTGAACACTGAAGCTTTCTTT. The chain employs TRBV18 and TRBJ1-1, with D possibly being TRBD1 (5 bases). Germline CDR1 and CDR2: KGHSH and LQKENI. Trimming cost V 3 bases and J 0 bases, with 11 bases left between them. The CDR3 consists of 15 residues.

This clone was detected only once. The chain recombines TRBV7-8 with TRBJ2-7; D might be TRBD1 (6 bases). The CDR3 runs 14 residues. V was pared by 4 bases and J by 5 bases, with 15 bases between. CDR1 is SGHVS, CDR2 FQNEAQ, per germline. The CDR3 DNA reads as TGTGCCAGCAGCTGGGGCCCCGGGACAAACGAGCAGTACTTC. Translating gives CASSWGPGTNEQYF.

V usage is TRBV27 and J usage is TRBJ1-2; TRBD1 aligns across 7 bases. This CDR3 is 14 amino acids long. V lost 6 bases to trimming and J lost 4 bases; unmatched junction nucleotides: 8. Germline CDR1 is MNHEY and CDR2 is SMNVEV (reference sequence). The CDR3 coding sequence is TGTGCCAGCAGGGAAAGGGGGCGGAGCTATGGCTACACCTTC. Translated: CASRERGRSYGYTF.

The J gene is TRBJ2-1, the V gene TRBV27; possibly TRBD1 or TRBD2 for D (6 bases each). From germline, CDR1 is MNHEY and CDR2 SMNVEV (reference sequence). CDR3 length equals 15 residues. Between the trimmed V and J ends, which lost 3 bases and 12 bases, there was a span of 21 bases. The CDR3 is CASSLVVGAGGGQFF. The CDR3 DNA reads TGTGCCAGCAGTTTGGTGGTAGGCGCCGGGGGCGGGCAGTTCTTC.

This clone was counted only a few times. The chain is built from TRBV7-2 and TRBJ2-1; TRBD2 aligns across 10 bases. Germline CDR1 SGHTA, CDR2 FQGNSA. Trimming at V came to 1 base and at J to 5 bases, leaving 5 bases not matched to a gene. This CDR3 has 16 amino acids. CDR3 in DNA: TGTGCCAGCAGCTTAGGTAAACTAGCGGGAAACAATGAGCAGTTCTTC. It yields the protein CASSLGKLAGNNEQFF. Full variable domain (outside the CDR3, taken from reference TRBV7-2 and TRBJ2-1): GAGVSQSPSNKVTEKGKDVELRCDPISGHTALYWYRQSLGQGLEFLIYFQGNSAPDKSGLPSDRFSAERTGGSVSTLTIQRTQQEDSAVYLCASSLGKLAGNNEQFFGPGTRLTVL.